This is a list of T cell receptor beta chains from one sample in a study of OX40 agonist ivuxolimab in advanced cancers. Sequencing was performed with immunoSEQ multiplex PCR; in TCRdb, only in-frame clones are kept and a portion is missing. The repertoire consists of roughly 73,000 clones, with approximately 80% occurring once and the leading ten covering approximately 1.1%. Here the sequenced sample was CD4+ or CD8+ T cells sorted from blood, taken in a trial of the OX40 agonist ivuxolimab. These receptors were collected from an adult with an advanced solid tumor such as melanoma, head and neck, liver or kidney cancer. CDR3s include the opening cysteine and the closing phenylalanine or tryptophan.

CDR3aa | j_gene | v_gene
CASTKGPANTEAFF | TRBJ1-1 | TRBV19
CASRAEGIQYF | TRBJ2-4 | TRBV21-1
CARVRGGSLWGYSNQPQHF | TRBJ1-5 | TRBV21-1
CASASPRGVTSYEQYF | TRBJ2-7 | TRBV5-1
CASRENTGELFF | TRBJ2-2 | TRBV7-2
CATSRATGVDEKLFF | TRBJ1-4 | TRBV15
CASSYWSGGADYGYTF | TRBJ1-2 | TRBV6-5
CASRLLGQGFRNEQYF | TRBJ2-7 | TRBV5-1
CASSLVDSGNTIYF | TRBJ1-3 | TRBV7-8
CASKLTGAYNQPQHF | TRBJ1-5 | TRBV7-2
CASSLGTDYNEQFF | TRBJ2-1 | TRBV13
CASSLDPRRRDEQYF | TRBJ2-7 | TRBV11-2
CASSSGTSGGANNEQFF | TRBJ2-1 | TRBV11-2
CASSQDRQRASTDTQYF | TRBJ2-3 | TRBV4-2
CASSPTGIYGYTF | TRBJ1-2 | TRBV28
CASSLAGGPDTQYF | TRBJ2-3 | TRBV10-2
CASSDGNTGELFF | TRBJ2-2 | TRBV6-1
CASSPGTYNTGELFF | TRBJ2-2 | TRBV7-6
CASSSTRYEQYF | TRBJ2-7 | TRBV11-3
CASRARGVGQPQHF | TRBJ1-5 | TRBV6-1
CASSLGGQAFNSPLHF | TRBJ1-6 | TRBV7-6
CASSLLGNTEAFF | TRBJ1-1 | TRBV27
CASSRGTENYGYTF | TRBJ1-2 | TRBV5-4
CASSLATGLNEKLFF | TRBJ1-4 | TRBV6-1
CASSQDEIQANNQPQHF | TRBJ1-5 | TRBV4-2
CASSPPTGQSYGYTF | TRBJ1-2 | TRBV18
CASSLAGPQPQHF | TRBJ1-5 | TRBV5-1
CASSPLLTAGEGNEQFF | TRBJ2-1 | TRBV18
CASSPRPGQAETFF | TRBJ1-1 | TRBV7-2
CASSRQGVDNEQFF | TRBJ2-1 | TRBV27
CASSLVRSPEQFF | TRBJ2-1 | TRBV7-6
CASSPQGQGNEQYF | TRBJ2-7 | TRBV18
CASSSQGQSTARGYTF | TRBJ1-2 | TRBV7-8
CASSLSARLRHTEAFF | TRBJ1-1 | TRBV11-2
CASSPSTPKNTEAFF | TRBJ1-1 | TRBV4-2
CASSGGPQGQPQHF | TRBJ1-5 | TRBV2
CSVEVPQGPYEQYF | TRBJ2-7 | TRBV29-1
CASSQVAQAYNEQFF | TRBJ2-1 | TRBV4-1
CASSLVTVAYNEQFF | TRBJ2-1 | TRBV5-1